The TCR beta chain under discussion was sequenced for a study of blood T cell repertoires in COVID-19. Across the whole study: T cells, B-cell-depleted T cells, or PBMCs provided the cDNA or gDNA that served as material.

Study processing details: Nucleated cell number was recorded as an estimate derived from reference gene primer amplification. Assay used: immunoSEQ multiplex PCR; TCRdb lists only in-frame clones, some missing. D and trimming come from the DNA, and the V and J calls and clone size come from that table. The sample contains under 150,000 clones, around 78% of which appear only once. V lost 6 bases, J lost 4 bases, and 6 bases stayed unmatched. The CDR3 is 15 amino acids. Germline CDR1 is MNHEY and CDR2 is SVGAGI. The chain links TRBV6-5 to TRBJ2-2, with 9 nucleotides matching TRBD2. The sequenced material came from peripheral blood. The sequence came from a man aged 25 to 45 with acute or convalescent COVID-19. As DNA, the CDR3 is TGTGCCAGCAGCCCGGGACTAGCTCCCACCGGGGAGCTGTTTTTT. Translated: CASSPGLAPTGELFF.